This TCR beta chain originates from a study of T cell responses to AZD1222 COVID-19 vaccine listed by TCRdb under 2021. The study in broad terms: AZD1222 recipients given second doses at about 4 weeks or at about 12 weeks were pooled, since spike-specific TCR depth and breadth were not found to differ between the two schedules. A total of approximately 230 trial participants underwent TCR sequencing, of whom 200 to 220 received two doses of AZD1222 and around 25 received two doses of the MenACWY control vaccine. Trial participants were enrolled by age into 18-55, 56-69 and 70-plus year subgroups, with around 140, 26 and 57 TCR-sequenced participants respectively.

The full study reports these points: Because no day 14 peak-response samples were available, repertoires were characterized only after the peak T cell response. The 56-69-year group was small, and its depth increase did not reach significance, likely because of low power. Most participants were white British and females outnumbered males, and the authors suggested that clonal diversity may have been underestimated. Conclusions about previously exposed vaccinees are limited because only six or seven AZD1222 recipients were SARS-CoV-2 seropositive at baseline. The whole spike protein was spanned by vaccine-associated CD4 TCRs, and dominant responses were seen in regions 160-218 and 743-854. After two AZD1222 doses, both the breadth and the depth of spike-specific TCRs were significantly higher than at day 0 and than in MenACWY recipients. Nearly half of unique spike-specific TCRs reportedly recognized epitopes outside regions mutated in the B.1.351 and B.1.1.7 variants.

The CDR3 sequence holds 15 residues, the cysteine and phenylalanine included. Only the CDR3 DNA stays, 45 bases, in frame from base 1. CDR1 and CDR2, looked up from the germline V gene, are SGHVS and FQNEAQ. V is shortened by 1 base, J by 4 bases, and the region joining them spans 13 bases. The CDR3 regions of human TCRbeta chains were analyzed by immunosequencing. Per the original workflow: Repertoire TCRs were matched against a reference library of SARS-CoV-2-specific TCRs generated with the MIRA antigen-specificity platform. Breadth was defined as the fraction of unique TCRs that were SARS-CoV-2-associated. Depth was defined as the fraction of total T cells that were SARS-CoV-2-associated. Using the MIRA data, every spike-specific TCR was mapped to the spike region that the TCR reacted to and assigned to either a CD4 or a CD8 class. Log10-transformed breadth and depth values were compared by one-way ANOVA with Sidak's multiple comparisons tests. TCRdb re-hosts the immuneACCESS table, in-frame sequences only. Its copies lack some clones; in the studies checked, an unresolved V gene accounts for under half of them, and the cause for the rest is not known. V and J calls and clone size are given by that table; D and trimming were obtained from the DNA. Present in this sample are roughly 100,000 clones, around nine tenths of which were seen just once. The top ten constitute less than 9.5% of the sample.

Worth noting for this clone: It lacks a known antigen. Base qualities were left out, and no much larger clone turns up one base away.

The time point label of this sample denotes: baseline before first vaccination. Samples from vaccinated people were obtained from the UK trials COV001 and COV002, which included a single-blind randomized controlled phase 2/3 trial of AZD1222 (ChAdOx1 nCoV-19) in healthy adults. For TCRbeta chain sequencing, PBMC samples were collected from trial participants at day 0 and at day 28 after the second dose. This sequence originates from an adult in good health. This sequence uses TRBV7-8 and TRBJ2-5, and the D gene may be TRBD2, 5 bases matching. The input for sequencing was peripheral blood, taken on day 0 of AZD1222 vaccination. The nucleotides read TGTGCCAGCAGCTTAGAAAAGCGGTTCGGAGAGACCCAGTACTTC. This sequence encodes CASSLEKRFGETQYF. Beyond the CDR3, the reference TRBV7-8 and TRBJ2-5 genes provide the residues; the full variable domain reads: GAGVSQSPRYKVAKRGQDVALRCDPISGHVSLFWYQQALGQGPEFLTYFQNEAQLDKSGLPSDRFFAERPEGSVSTLKIQRTQQEDSAVYLCASSLEKRFGETQYFGPGTRLLVL.